These 13 T cell receptor beta chains came from one sample sequenced in a study of high-grade serous ovarian cancer treatment subgroups. Only in-frame clones appear in the TCRdb table, and some are missing; sequencing was by immunoSEQ multiplex PCR. The sample lists 2,000 to 2,500 clones; 72% were seen once. Tumor tissue was taken before any definitive surgery or chemotherapy was given. Sequencing was carried out using tumor tissue. The receptors stem from a human donor with high-grade serous ovarian cancer.

This sequence joins TRBV11-3 and TRBJ1-5; a weak D match, TRBD1 (6 bases). This CDR3 has 18 amino acids. Trimming removed 1 base from V and 4 bases from J, with 20 bases in between. Germline V gene lookup returns CDR1 SGHNT and CDR2 YENEEA. CDR3: CASSLVIVSGQLNQPQHF. The CDR3 DNA reads as TGTGCCAGCAGCTTAGTTATCGTTTCAGGACAGCTAAATCAGCCCCAGCATTTT.

V is TRBV5-4 and J is TRBJ1-1, with 8 bases aligning to TRBD1. The CDR3 is 14 residues long. Trimming took 3 bases from V and 5 from J; bases not matched to a gene: 6. CDR1 and CDR2 from the germline V gene are SGHNT and YYREEE (reference sequence). CDR3 bases: TGTGCCAGCAGCTCGCTGGACAGGGTTACTGAAGCTTTCTTT. Translation gives CASSSLDRVTEAFF.

This clone was picked up a small number of times. One end of the junction varies from germline; a read error may be responsible. The chain carries TRBV10-3 and TRBJ1-1, with D unresolved. This CDR3 region has 13 residues. CDR1 and CDR2 (germline): ENHRY, SYGVKD. The CDR3 region is CAISKSGFTEAFF. The CDR3 DNA sequence: TGTGCCATCAGTAAGTCGGGGTTCACTGAAGCTTTCTTT.

This chain joins TRBV7-2 and TRBJ2-2; D is uncertain. The CDR3 sequence is 14 residues long. Trimming left V 5 bases short and J 1 base short, with 8 bases between. CDR1 SGHTA and CDR2 FQGNSA come from the germline V gene. The CDR3 region has the DNA TGTGCCAGCAGCACCCAACAGAACACCGGGGAGCTGTTTTTT. The encoded protein is CASSTQQNTGELFF.

This clone appeared a few times. The V gene is TRBV27, the J gene TRBJ2-7; maybe TRBD2 (6 bases). Per germline, CDR1 MNHEY and CDR2 SMNVEV (reference sequence). V dropped 4 bases and J dropped 2 bases, with 12 bases sitting between them. The CDR3 has 14 residues. CDR3: CASSYRDSPYEQYV. The DNA for the CDR3 is TGTGCCAGCAGTTATAGGGACTCCCCCTACGAGCAGTACGTC.

The genes are TRBV25-1 and TRBJ2-3, with 9 positions matching TRBD2. The germline gives CDR1 MGHDK, CDR2 SYGVNS. The CDR3 has 13 amino acids. V lost 3 bases, J lost 10 bases, and 5 bases stayed unmatched. DNA of the CDR3: TGTGCCAGCAGTGATACGGGACTAGCAGCGCAGTATTTT. Encoded protein: CASSDTGLAAQYF.

V is TRBV28 and J is TRBJ2-7; possibly TRBD1 for D (6 bases). Trimming took 5 bases from V and 5 from J, leaving 16 bases between them. The CDR3 loop spans 14 amino acids. Germline V lookup: CDR1 MDHEN, CDR2 SYDVKM. The CDR3 coding sequence is TGTGCCAGCAGTCCGAACTCACAGGGCCACGAGCAGTACTTC. This translates into CASSPNSQGHEQYF.

This chain connects TRBV6-6 to TRBJ1-2; D may be TRBD1 (6 bases). CDR1 MNHNY and CDR2 SVGAGI come from the germline V gene (reference sequence). Trimming shortened V by 0 bases and J by 3 bases, and 14 bases separated the two germline ends. The CDR3 has 16 amino acids. CDR3 nucleotides: TGTGCCAGCAGTTACTCGTTCGCAGGGGCGGACTATGGCTACACCTTC. The encoded protein is CASSYSFAGADYGYTF.

The rearrangement links TRBV14 to TRBJ2-3; 8 nucleotides match TRBD2. Germline CDR1 is SGHDN and CDR2 is FVKESK. The trim removed 4 bases at V and 3 bases at J, leaving 12 bases unmatched. There are 17 residues in the CDR3. CDR3 sequence: CASSPEITSGITDTQYF. CDR3 DNA: TGTGCCAGCAGCCCAGAGATCACTAGCGGTATTACAGATACGCAGTATTTT.

V usage is TRBV28 and J usage is TRBJ1-1; D perhaps matches TRBD1 (5 bases). With 7 bases removed from V and 6 bases from J, the gap between germline ends came to 18 bases. The CDR3 consists of 14 residues. Germline V lookup: CDR1 MDHEN, CDR2 SYDVKM. Here the CDR3 DNA reads TGTGCCAGCACCTTCACCGGGGGAAGGGCTGAAGCTTTCTTT. This encodes CASTFTGGRAEAFF. The variable domain in full, with the rest retrieved from reference TRBV28 and TRBJ1-1, is DVKVTQSSRYLVKRTGEKVFLECVQDMDHENMFWYRQDPGLGLRLIYFSYDVKMKEKGDIPEGYSVSREKKERFSLILESASTNQTSMYLCASTFTGGRAEAFFGQGTRLTVV.

The genes are TRBV15 and TRBJ2-3, with D uncertain. From germline, CDR1 is LNHNV and CDR2 YYDKDF (reference sequence). CDR3 length: 13 amino acids. The V end was cut by 8 bases, the J end by 5 bases, with 14 bases between. The CDR3 DNA sequence: TGTGCCACCGAGCTTCCCCCGGGAGATACGCAGTATTTT. This translates into CATELPPGDTQYF. The variable domain in full, with the rest retrieved from reference TRBV15 and TRBJ2-3, is DAMVIQNPRYQVTQFGKPVTLSCSQTLNHNVMYWYQQKSSQAPKLLFHYYDKDFNNEADTPDNFQSRRPNTSFCFLDIRSPGLGDTAMYLCATELPPGDTQYFGPGTRLTVL.

The rearrangement links TRBV7-2 to TRBJ2-2; 14 nucleotides align to TRBD2. Per germline, CDR1 SGHTA and CDR2 FQGNSA. Trimming took 5 bases from V and 5 from J; bases not matched to a gene: 13. This CDR3 is built from 19 residues. The CDR3 nucleotides read TGTGCCAGCAGCCAACCTATCGGGACTAGCGGGAGTGGGACCGGGGAGCTGTTTTTT. This sequence encodes CASSQPIGTSGSGTGELFF.

This sequence joins TRBV28 and TRBJ1-5, with 9 nucleotides matching TRBD1. The V and J ends lost 5 bases and 3 bases, in that order; junction bases with no gene match: 8. CDR1 is MDHEN, CDR2 SYDVKM, per germline. The length of the CDR3 is 16 residues. The CDR3 is CASSLPGTGSNQPQHF. The CDR3, as DNA: TGTGCCAGCAGTCTACCAGGGACAGGGTCCAATCAGCCCCAGCATTTT.